The 26 T cell receptor beta chains in this list originate from one sample, sequenced in a study of molecular identifiers for immune sequencing clone quantification. One entry per CDR3 protein results from TCRdb running MiXCR on the PCR reads. The table includes around 100,000 distinct CDR3 sequences, roughly 34% detected once. What was sequenced was naive CD8+ T cells from blood, with Jurkat cell RNA spiked in. Noted subset: FACS-sorted CD8+CD4-CCR7+CD45RA+ naive T cells. These receptors all come from a human donor in good health. Some libraries in this study had Jurkat cell RNA spiked in.

A few counts support this clonotype. The rearrangement uses TRBV28 and TRBJ2-7; maybe TRBD2 (7 bases). Trimming took 1 base from V and 3 from J, leaving 10 bases between them. Per the germline V gene, CDR1 is MDHEN and CDR2 is SYDVKM. The CDR3 is 14 residues long. CDR3 protein: CASSLLGGHYEQYF. The CDR3 DNA reads as TGTGCCAGCAGTTTATTGGGGGGGCACTACGAGCAGTACTTC.

The table lists this clonotype with many counts. J is TRBJ2-4 and V is TRBV13; the match to TRBD2 covers 7 bases. Germline loops: CDR1 PRHDT, CDR2 FYEKMQ (reference sequence). The CDR3 extends over 14 amino acids. V gave up 2 bases and J gave up 4 bases; unmatched junction bases: 2. CDR3 region: CASSLRLAKNIQYF. The DNA for the CDR3 is TGTGCCAGCAGCTTAAGACTAGCAAAAAACATTCAGTACTTC.

About this clonotype itself: A much more abundant neighbour one base away suggests this may be a read error. CDR3 amino acids: CSTRGTGLGQPQHF. The CDR3 DNA reads as TGCAGCACAAGAGGCACCGGGTTAGGGCAGCCCCAGCATTTT. The chain employs TRBV29-1 and TRBJ1-5, with D hard to call. The germline CDR1 and CDR2 sequences are SQVTM and ANQGSEA. CDR3 length: 14 amino acids. Trimming pared 8 bases from V and 7 bases from J, leaving 21 bases between.

In this sample, this clonotype turned up once. This may arise from a read error, as a much more abundant clone is one base away. DNA for the CDR3: TGTGCCAGCAGCTTAGCCCGGGGACAGGGGTCAACCGGGGTGCTGTTTTTT. This gives the protein CASSLARGQGSTGVLFF. The rearrangement joins TRBV11-2 to TRBJ2-2; 10 nucleotides align to TRBD1. The CDR3 length is 17 residues. Germline V CDR1 and CDR2: SGHAT, FQNNGV. Filled out from reference TRBV11-2 and TRBJ2-2, the complete variable domain reads EAGVAQSPRYKIIEKRQSVAFWCNPISGHATLYWYQQILGQGPKLLIQFQNNGVVDDSQLPKDRFSAERLKGVDSTLKIQPAKLEDSAVYLCASSLARGQGSTGVLFFGEGSRLTVL.

This clonotype has more than one count but fewer than ten. The rearrangement uses TRBV6-5 and TRBJ2-5; no definite D call. V was shortened by 0 bases and J by 5 bases, with 7 bases between the two germline ends. Per the germline V gene, CDR1 is MNHEY and CDR2 is SVGAGI. This CDR3 is 13 amino acids long. In nucleotides, the CDR3 is TGTGCCAGCAGTTACTCGATGGGGGAGACCCAGTACTTC. Translation gives CASSYSMGETQYF.

There are many counts of this clonotype. The rearrangement links TRBV28 to TRBJ2-3; 11 positions match TRBD2. V was pared by 5 bases and J by 2 bases, with 3 bases of the junction left unmatched. From germline, CDR1 is MDHEN and CDR2 SYDVKM. This CDR3 spans 15 amino acids. This CDR3 is CASSPGLADTDTQYF. DNA for the CDR3: TGTGCCAGCAGTCCGGGACTAGCGGACACAGATACGCAGTATTTT.

The chain couples TRBV28 to TRBJ1-2, with D perhaps TRBD1 (6 bases). This CDR3 comprises 18 residues. Trimming removed 3 bases from V and 9 bases from J, with 29 bases in between. The germline V gene has CDR1 MDHEN and CDR2 SYDVKM. CDR3 residues: CASSLGRAGARTWTRYTF. For the CDR3, the DNA is TGTGCCAGCAGTTTGGGCAGGGCAGGGGCTAGGACTTGGACTCGCTACACCTTC.

As concerns this clonotype: Given a much more abundant clone one base away, this may be a read error. V and J are TRBV6-5 and TRBJ1-2, with TRBD1 identical over 8 bases. CDR3 length: 15 residues. The V gene end was trimmed by 6 bases and the J gene end by 10 bases; junction bases not matched to a gene: 16. CDR1 MNHEY and CDR2 SVGAGI come from the germline V gene. The CDR3: CASRSDRGMERVYTF. The CDR3 DNA reads TGTGCCAGCAGATCAGACAGGGGAATGGAGCGCGTCTACACCTTC.

In its sample, this clonotype was seen a few times. The J gene is TRBJ1-2, the V gene TRBV6-5, with D uncertain. The CDR3 is made up of 15 amino acids. CDR1 and CDR2 (germline): MNHEY, SVGAGI. V was shortened by 7 bases and J by 8 bases, with 23 bases between the two germline ends. The CDR3 region is CASKEEVWAPRGYTF. CDR3 in DNA: TGTGCCAGCAAAGAAGAGGTATGGGCGCCCCGAGGCTACACCTTC.

This clonotype was recorded a few times. The V and J genes are TRBV7-2 and TRBJ2-1; TRBD2 matches 14 bases. Looked up from germline, CDR1 is SGHTA and CDR2 is FQGNSA. J was trimmed by 10 bases and V by 3 bases; bases with no gene match: 11. CDR3 length: 17 residues. CDR3 amino acids: CASSFFPGTSGSGEQFF. The CDR3 nucleotides read TGTGCCAGCAGCTTTTTTCCCGGGACTAGCGGGAGTGGCGAGCAGTTCTTC.

This chain connects TRBV6-5 to TRBJ1-6; TRBD1 matches at 11 bases. V dropped 6 bases and J dropped 11; count of bases not matched to a gene: 9. The CDR3 extends over 15 amino acids. Germline V gene data show CDR1 as MNHEY and CDR2 as SVGAGI. The CDR3 is CASRPPGQGDTPLHF. In DNA, the CDR3 is TGTGCCAGCAGACCCCCGGGACAGGGGGATACACCCCTCCACTTT.

Details on this clonotype: The CDR3 carries no conserved terminal phenylalanine or tryptophan, so it likely arises from a read error. The chain recombines TRBV10-3 with TRBJ1-1; no definite D call. Germline CDR1 reads ENHRY; CDR2 reads SYGVKD. The V end lost 7 bases, the J end lost 4 bases, and 10 bases lay between the germline ends. The CDR3 has 12 residues. The CDR3 sequence: CAINSGSTEAFL. The CDR3 nucleotides read TGTGCCATCAATAGCGGGTCCACTGAAGCTTTCTTA.

About this clonotype itself: A much more abundant neighbour one base away suggests this may be a read error. The J gene is TRBJ1-6, the V gene TRBV28, with D tentatively TRBD1 (5 bases). Germline lookup yields CDR1 MDHEN and CDR2 SYDVKM. The CDR3 sequence is 14 residues long. The CDR3 DNA reads as TGTGCCTGCAGTTTTCTCAGGGACAATTCACCCCTCCACTTT. Protein: CACSFLRDNSPLHF.

A note on this clonotype: A much larger clone differs from this one at a single base, so this may be a read error. This sequence joins TRBV7-3 and TRBJ2-1; D not certain. The CDR3 has 13 amino acids. Germline values: CDR1 SGHTA, CDR2 FQGTGA. CDR3 protein: CASSSRHDNEQIF. In DNA form, the CDR3 reads TGTGCCAGCAGCTCCCGCCACGACAATGAGCAGATCTTC.

A few counts support this clonotype. The chain uses TRBV20-1 and TRBJ2-5, with D unclear. Looked up from germline, CDR1 is DFQATT and CDR2 is SNEGSKA (reference sequence). Trimming left V 3 bases short and J 0 bases short, with 5 bases between. This CDR3 has 12 amino acids. CDR3 sequence (DNA): TGCAGTGCTAGTGTGTACCAAGAGACCCAGTACTTC. Translating it yields CSASVYQETQYF.

This clonotype was detected a few times. The chain employs TRBV14 and TRBJ2-5; maybe TRBD1 (5 bases). V was clipped by 4 bases and J by 7 bases, with 7 bases between them. The CDR3 has 11 amino acids. Per the germline V gene, CDR1 is SGHDN and CDR2 is FVKESK. The CDR3 DNA sequence: TGTGCCAGCAGCCCAGGGTGGACCCAGTACTTC. It yields the protein CASSPGWTQYF.

This chain connects TRBV7-9 to TRBJ2-7; D not resolved. Between the trimmed V and J ends, which lost 2 bases and 4 bases, there was a span of 6 bases. Germline values: CDR1 SEHNR, CDR2 FQNEAQ (reference sequence). The CDR3 has 12 amino acids. The CDR3 protein is CASSLLAYEQYF. CDR3 sequence (DNA): TGTGCCAGCAGCTTACTTGCTTACGAGCAGTACTTC.

With respect to this clonotype: This could be a read error, since a much larger clone is one nucleotide away. This sequence joins TRBV12-3 or TRBV12-4 and TRBJ2-3, with TRBD2 matching over 8 bases. The CDR3 is made up of 14 amino acids. The CDR3 bases are TGTGCCAGCAGTTCGTTAGCGGGACCCGATACGCTGTATTTT. The encoded protein is CASSSLAGPDTLYF.

With respect to this clonotype: Relative to the germline gene, one junction end is altered; a read error may explain this. The genes are TRBV7-2 and TRBJ1-3; D remains ambiguous. CDR3 size: 14 residues. Germline CDR1 SGHTA, CDR2 FQGNSA. The CDR3 is CACSYPERRNTIYF. CDR3 nucleotides: TGTGCCTGCAGCTACCCAGAGAGAAGAAACACCATATATTTT.

This clonotype appeared once. The V and J genes are TRBV21-1 and TRBJ2-3; the table's D call TRBD1 went unverified against the DNA. TRBV21-1 has pseudogene status. The CDR3 extends over 17 amino acids. Here the CDR3 DNA reads TGTGCCAGCAGCAAAAGGGGGGACAGGGTGCGCACAGATACGCAGTATTTT. This gives the protein CASSKRGDRVRTDTQYF.

The sample holds a few counts of this clonotype. The chain recombines TRBV4-3 with TRBJ2-1, with D perhaps TRBD1 or TRBD2 (5 bases each). Germline CDR1 LGHNA, CDR2 YSLEER. Deletions cut 0 bases from V and 3 bases from J, with 12 bases between. The length of the CDR3 is 16 residues. The CDR3: CASSQDYGDLYNEQFF. CDR3 in DNA: TGCGCCAGCAGCCAAGATTACGGGGACCTCTACAATGAGCAGTTCTTC.

This clonotype was counted a few times. The chain joins TRBV6-6 to TRBJ2-7; TRBD2 aligns across 10 bases. This CDR3 has 16 residues. The germline gives CDR1 MNHNY, CDR2 SVGAGI (reference sequence). Trimming at V came to 6 bases and at J to 0 bases, leaving 8 bases not matched to a gene. CDR3 sequence: CASSSTSGMPSYEQYF. The CDR3 DNA follows: TGTGCCAGCAGCAGCACTAGCGGGATGCCCTCCTACGAGCAGTACTTC.

This chain connects TRBV19 to TRBJ2-3, with TRBD1 matching 11 bases. CDR3 length equals 14 residues. J was trimmed by 3 bases and V by 7 bases; bases with no gene match: 3. Germline V CDR1 and CDR2: LNHDA, SQIVND (reference sequence). DNA for the CDR3: TGTGCCAGTACCGGACAGGGGGCAACAGATACGCAGTATTTT. Protein sequence: CASTGQGATDTQYF.

Note on this clonotype: Being one base from a much bigger clone, this may be a read error. This rearrangement joins TRBV5-5 to TRBJ2-3, with D uncertain. The CDR3 length is 12 residues. Germline V lookup: CDR1 SGHKS, CDR2 YYEKEE (reference sequence). CDR3 amino acids: CAGSLPTDTQYF. The CDR3 DNA is TGTGCCGGCAGCCTGCCTACAGATACGCAGTATTTT.

This clonotype was counted at least ten times. The rearrangement uses TRBV4-2 and TRBJ2-3, with unresolved D. Germline-derived CDR1 and CDR2 are LGHNA and YNFKEQ. The V end lost 0 bases, the J end lost 5 bases, and 3 bases lay between the germline ends. The CDR3 consists of 12 residues. CDR3 nucleotides: TGTGCCAGCAGCCAAGACGGAGATACGCAGTATTTT. Amino acids: CASSQDGDTQYF.

In this sample, this clonotype turned up many times. This chain connects TRBV2 to TRBJ2-2; the D gene is possibly TRBD1 (5 bases). Germline loops: CDR1 SNHLY, CDR2 FYNNEI. CDR3 length: 17 residues. V dropped 6 bases and J dropped 7 bases, with 24 bases sitting between them. The CDR3 nucleotides read TGTGCCAGCAGCGATAGTTCTAGAAGGGGTCGGCACGGGGAGCTGTTTTTT. This encodes CASSDSSRRGRHGELFF.